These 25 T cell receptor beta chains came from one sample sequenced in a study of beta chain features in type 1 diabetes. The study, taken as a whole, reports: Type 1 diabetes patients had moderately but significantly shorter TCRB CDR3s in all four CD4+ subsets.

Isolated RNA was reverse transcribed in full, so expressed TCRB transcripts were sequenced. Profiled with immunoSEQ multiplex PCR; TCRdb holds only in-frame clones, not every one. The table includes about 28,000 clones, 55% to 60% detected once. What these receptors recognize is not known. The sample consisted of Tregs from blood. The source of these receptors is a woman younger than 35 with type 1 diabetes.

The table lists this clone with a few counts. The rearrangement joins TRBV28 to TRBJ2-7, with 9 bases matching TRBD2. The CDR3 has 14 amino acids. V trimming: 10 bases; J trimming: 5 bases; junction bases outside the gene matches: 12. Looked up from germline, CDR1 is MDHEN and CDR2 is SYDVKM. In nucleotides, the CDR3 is TGTGCCACCGGCCCCGCGGGAGGGACCCACGAGCAGTACTTC. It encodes CATGPAGGTHEQYF. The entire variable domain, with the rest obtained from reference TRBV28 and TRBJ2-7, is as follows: DVKVTQSSRYLVKRTGEKVFLECVQDMDHENMFWYRQDPGLGLRLIYFSYDVKMKEKGDIPEGYSVSREKKERFSLILESASTNQTSMYLCATGPAGGTHEQYFGPGTRLTVT.

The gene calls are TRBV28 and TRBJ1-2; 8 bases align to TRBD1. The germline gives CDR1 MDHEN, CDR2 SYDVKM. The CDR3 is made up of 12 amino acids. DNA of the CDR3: TGTGCAGCTCGGACAGGGTTCTATGGCTACACCTTC. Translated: CAARTGFYGYTF.

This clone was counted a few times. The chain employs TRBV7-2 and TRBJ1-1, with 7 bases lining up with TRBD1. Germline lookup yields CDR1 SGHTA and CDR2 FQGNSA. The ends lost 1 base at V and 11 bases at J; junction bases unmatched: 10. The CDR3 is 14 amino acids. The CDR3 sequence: CASSLGGSGGYAFF. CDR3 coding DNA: TGTGCCAGCAGCTTAGGGGGGTCAGGGGGTTATGCTTTCTTT.

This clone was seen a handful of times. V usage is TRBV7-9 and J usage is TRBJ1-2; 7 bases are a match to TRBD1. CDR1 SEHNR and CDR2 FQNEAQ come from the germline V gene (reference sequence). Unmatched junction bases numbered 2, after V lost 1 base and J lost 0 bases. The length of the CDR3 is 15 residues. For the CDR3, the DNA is TGTGCCAGCAGCTTAGAGGGGGCCCCTAACTATGGCTACACCTTC. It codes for CASSLEGAPNYGYTF.

In DNA, the CDR3 is TGCAGCGGAGGAACTACAGGGTTCGGCACAGATACGCAGTATTTT. Amino acid sequence: CSGGTTGFGTDTQYF. This chain uses TRBV29-1 with TRBJ2-3; D possibly corresponds to TRBD1 (6 bases). Germline V lookup: CDR1 SQVTM, CDR2 ANQGSEA. This CDR3 is 15 amino acids long. Trimming removed 7 bases at V and 1 base at J, with 18 bases between.

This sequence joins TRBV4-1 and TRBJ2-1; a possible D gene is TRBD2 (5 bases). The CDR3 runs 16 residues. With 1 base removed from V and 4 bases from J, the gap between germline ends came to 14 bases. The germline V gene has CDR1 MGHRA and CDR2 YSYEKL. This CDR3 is CASSQVRLAVYNEQFF. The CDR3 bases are TGCGCCAGCAGCCAAGTCCGTCTAGCTGTATACAATGAGCAGTTCTTC.

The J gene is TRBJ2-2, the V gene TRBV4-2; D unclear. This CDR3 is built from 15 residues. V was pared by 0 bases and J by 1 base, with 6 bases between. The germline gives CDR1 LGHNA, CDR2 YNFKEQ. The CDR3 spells CASSQDGGNTGELFF. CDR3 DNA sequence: TGTGCCAGCAGCCAAGATGGCGGGAACACCGGGGAGCTGTTTTTT.

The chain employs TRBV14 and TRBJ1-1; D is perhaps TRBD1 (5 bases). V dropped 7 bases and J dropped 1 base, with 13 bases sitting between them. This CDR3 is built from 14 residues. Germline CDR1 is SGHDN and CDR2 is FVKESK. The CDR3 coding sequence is TGTGCCAGCACCAGCAGGGTGAAGAACACTGAAGCTTTCTTT. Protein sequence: CASTSRVKNTEAFF.

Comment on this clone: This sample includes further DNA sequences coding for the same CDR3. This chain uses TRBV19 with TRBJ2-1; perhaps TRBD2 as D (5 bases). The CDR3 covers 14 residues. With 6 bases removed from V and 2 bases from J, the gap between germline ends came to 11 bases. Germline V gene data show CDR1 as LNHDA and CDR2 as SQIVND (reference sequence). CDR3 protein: CASRSSSAYNEQFF. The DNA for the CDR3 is TGTGCCAGTAGATCTAGCTCCGCCTACAATGAGCAGTTCTTC.

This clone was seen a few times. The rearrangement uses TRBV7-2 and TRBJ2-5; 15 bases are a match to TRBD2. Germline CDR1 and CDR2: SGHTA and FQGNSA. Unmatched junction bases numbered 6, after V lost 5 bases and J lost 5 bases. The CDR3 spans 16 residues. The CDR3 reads CASSRGLAGGKETQYF. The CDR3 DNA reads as TGTGCCAGCAGCCGGGGACTAGCGGGAGGAAAGGAGACCCAGTACTTC.

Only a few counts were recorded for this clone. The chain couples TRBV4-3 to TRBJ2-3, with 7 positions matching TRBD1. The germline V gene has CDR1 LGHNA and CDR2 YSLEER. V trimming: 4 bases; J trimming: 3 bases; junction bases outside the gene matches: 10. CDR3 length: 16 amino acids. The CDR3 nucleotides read TGCGCCAGCAGCCCGATGACAGGGATCTCTACAGATACGCAGTATTTT. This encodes CASSPMTGISTDTQYF.

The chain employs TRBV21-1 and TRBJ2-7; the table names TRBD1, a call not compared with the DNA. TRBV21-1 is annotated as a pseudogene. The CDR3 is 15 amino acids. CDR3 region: CAIMGGTGGAKEQYV. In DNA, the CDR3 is TGTGCCATTATGGGGGGGACAGGGGGCGCGAAGGAGCAGTACGTC.

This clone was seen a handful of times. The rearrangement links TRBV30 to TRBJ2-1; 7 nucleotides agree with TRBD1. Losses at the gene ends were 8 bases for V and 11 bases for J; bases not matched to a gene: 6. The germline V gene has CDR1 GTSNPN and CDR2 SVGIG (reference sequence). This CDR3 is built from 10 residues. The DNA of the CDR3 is TGTGCCGTCAACAGGGGAAAGCAGTTCTTC. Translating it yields CAVNRGKQFF.

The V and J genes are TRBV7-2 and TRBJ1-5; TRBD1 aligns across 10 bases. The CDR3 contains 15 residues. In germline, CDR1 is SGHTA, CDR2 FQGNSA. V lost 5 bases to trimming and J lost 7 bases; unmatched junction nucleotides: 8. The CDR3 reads CASSQVGQGIQPQHF. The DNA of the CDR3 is TGTGCCAGCAGCCAGGTGGGACAGGGGATACAGCCCCAGCATTTT. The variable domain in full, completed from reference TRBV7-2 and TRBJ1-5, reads GAGVSQSPSNKVTEKGKDVELRCDPISGHTALYWYRQSLGQGLEFLIYFQGNSAPDKSGLPSDRFSAERTGGSVSTLTIQRTQQEDSAVYLCASSQVGQGIQPQHFGDGTRLSIL.

The CDR3 nucleotides are TGTGCCACCGCCGAGCGGACCTCGAATCAGCCCCAGCATTTT. Its translation is CATAERTSNQPQHF. V usage is TRBV6-6 and J usage is TRBJ1-5; D uncertain. V lost 10 bases and J 4 bases, leaving 17 bases between the germline ends. Germline V gives CDR1 MNHNY, CDR2 SVGAGI (reference sequence). This CDR3 comprises 14 residues.

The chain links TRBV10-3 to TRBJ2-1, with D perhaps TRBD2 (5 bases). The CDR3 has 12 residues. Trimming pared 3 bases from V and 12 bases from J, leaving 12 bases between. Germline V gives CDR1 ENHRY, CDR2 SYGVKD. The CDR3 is CAISDSPGGQFF. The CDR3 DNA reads TGTGCCATCAGTGACTCTCCCGGAGGGCAGTTCTTC.

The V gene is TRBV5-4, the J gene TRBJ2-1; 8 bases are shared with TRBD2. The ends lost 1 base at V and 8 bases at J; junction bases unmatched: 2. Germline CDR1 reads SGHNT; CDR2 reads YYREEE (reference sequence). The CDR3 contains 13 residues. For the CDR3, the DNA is TGTGCCAGCAGCTTGTTAGCGGGGTATGAGCAGTTCTTC. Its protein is CASSLLAGYEQFF.

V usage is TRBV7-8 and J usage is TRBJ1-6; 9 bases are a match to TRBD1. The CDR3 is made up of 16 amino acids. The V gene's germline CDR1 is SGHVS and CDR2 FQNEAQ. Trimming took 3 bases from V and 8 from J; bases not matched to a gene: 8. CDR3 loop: CASSFRGGTGYSPLHF. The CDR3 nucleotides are TGTGCCAGCAGCTTTAGAGGGGGGACAGGGTATTCACCCCTCCACTTT.

In nucleotides, the CDR3 is TGTGCCAGCGCGGGACAGGGCCCTACTAATTCACCCCTCCACTTT. Protein sequence: CASAGQGPTNSPLHF. The chain links TRBV18 to TRBJ1-6; 9 positions agree with TRBD1. V was clipped by 8 bases and J by 6 bases; unmatched bases: 8. The CDR3 extends over 15 amino acids. The germline V gene has CDR1 KGHSH and CDR2 LQKENI.

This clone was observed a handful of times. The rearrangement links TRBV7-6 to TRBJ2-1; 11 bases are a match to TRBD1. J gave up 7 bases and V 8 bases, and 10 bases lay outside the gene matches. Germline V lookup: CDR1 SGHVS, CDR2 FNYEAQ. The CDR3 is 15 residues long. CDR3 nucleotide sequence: TGTGCCAGCTTCCCTGGGGACAGGGGGAGGAATGAGCAGTTCTTC. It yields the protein CASFPGDRGRNEQFF.

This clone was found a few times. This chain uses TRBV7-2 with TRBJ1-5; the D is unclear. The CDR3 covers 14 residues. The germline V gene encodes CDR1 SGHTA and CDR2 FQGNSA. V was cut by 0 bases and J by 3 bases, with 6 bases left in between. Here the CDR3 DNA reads TGTGCCAGCAGCTTAGCACAATACAATCAGCCCCAGCATTTT. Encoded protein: CASSLAQYNQPQHF.

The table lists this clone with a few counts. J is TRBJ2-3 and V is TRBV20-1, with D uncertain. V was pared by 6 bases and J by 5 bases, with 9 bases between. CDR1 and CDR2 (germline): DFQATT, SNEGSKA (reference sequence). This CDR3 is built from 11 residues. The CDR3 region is CSAYSGDTQYF. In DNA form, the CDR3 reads TGCAGTGCATACTCGGGAGATACGCAGTATTTT.

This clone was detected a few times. CDR3 in amino acids: CASSLGISTTNTEAFF. The CDR3 region has the DNA TGTGCCAGCAGCTTAGGTATCAGCACTACGAACACTGAAGCTTTCTTT. V usage is TRBV7-9 and J usage is TRBJ1-1; D is unclear. Germline lookup yields CDR1 SEHNR and CDR2 FQNEAQ (reference sequence). V was trimmed by 1 base and J by 1 base, leaving 13 bases between them. The length of the CDR3 is 16 residues.

The CDR3 is CAWSAGGRVVNTIYF. In DNA, the CDR3 is TGTGCCTGGAGCGCCGGCGGGCGAGTTGTAAACACCATATATTTT. The chain couples TRBV30 to TRBJ1-3, with no clear D. Trimming removed 3 bases from V and 6 bases from J, with 18 bases in between. The CDR3 has 15 residues. The germline CDR1 and CDR2 sequences are GTSNPN and SVGIG (reference sequence).

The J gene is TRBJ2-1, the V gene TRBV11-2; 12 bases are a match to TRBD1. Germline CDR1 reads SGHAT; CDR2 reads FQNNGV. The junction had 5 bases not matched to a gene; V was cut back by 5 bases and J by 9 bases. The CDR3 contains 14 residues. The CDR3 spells CASSRGQGAVEQFF. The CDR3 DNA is TGTGCCAGCAGCCGGGGACAGGGGGCGGTTGAGCAGTTCTTC.